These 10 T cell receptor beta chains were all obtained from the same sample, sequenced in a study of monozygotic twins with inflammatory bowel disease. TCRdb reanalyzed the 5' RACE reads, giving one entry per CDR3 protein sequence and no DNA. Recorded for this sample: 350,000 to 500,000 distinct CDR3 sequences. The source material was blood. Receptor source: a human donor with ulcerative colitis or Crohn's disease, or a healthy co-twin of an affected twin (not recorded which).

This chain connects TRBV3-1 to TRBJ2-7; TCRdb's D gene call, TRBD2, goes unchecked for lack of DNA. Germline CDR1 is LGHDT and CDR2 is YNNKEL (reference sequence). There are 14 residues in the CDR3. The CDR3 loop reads CASSQGLAVYEQYF.

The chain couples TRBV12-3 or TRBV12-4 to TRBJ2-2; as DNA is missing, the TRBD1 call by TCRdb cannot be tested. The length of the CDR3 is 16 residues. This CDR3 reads CASSFWAGGATGELFF.

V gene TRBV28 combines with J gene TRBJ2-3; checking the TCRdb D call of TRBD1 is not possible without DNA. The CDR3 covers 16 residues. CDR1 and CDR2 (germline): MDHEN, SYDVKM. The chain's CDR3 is CASSLGGQGLTDTQYF.

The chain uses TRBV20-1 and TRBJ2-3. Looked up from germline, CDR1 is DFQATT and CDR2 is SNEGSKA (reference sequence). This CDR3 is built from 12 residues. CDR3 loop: CSARLPTDTQYF.

The CDR3 sequence is CASTTSEDTAEAFF. This chain links TRBV5-1 with TRBJ1-1. The V gene's germline CDR1 is SGHRS and CDR2 YFSETQ. CDR3 size: 14 residues.

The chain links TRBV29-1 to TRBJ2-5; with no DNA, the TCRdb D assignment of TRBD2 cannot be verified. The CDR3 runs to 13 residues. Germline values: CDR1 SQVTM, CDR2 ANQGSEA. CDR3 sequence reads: CSVDSLWQETQYF.

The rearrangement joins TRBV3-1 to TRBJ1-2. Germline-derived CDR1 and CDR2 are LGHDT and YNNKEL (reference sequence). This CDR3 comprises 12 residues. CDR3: CASSQDWRSYTF.

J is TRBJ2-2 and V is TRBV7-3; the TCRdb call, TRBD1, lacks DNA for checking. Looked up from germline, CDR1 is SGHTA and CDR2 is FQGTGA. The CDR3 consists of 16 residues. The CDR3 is CASSPRGGSNTGELFF.

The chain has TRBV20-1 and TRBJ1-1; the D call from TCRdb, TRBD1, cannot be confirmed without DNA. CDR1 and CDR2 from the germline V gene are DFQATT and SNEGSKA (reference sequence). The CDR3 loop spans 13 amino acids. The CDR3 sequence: CSARQGGNTEAFF.

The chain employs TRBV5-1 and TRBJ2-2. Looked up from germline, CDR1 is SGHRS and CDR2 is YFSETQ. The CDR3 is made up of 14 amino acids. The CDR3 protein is CASSPTINTGELFF.